This T cell receptor (beta chain) was identified in a study of T-cell reconstitution after alpha-beta-depleted transplantation in children. CDR3 size: 16 residues. V lost 2 bases, J lost 2 bases, and 15 bases lay in between. CDR1 is ENHRY and CDR2 is SYGVKD in the germline V gene. The TCRbeta library was prepared with unique molecular identifiers. TCRdb reanalysed the PCR reads using MiXCR and keeps one entry per CDR3 protein. The sample has nearly 3,000 distinct CDR3 sequences; 20% to 25% are singletons. Sample share makes this clonotype large (0.1 to 1%). The V gene is TRBV10-3, the J gene TRBJ1-2; a possible D gene is TRBD1 (5 bases). The clonotype was recovered from a female patient between 5 and 17 years old who had a stem cell transplant for acute lymphoblastic leukemia, so the T cells may come from the graft donor. Sequenced material: PBMCs, mostly from graft donor cells, taken 60 days after TCRalphabeta/CD19-depleted stem cell transplant. CDR3 sequence: CAISERGGAENYGYTF. Written as DNA, the CDR3 is TGTGCCATCAGTGAGAGGGGAGGGGCCGAGAACTATGGCTACACCTTC.